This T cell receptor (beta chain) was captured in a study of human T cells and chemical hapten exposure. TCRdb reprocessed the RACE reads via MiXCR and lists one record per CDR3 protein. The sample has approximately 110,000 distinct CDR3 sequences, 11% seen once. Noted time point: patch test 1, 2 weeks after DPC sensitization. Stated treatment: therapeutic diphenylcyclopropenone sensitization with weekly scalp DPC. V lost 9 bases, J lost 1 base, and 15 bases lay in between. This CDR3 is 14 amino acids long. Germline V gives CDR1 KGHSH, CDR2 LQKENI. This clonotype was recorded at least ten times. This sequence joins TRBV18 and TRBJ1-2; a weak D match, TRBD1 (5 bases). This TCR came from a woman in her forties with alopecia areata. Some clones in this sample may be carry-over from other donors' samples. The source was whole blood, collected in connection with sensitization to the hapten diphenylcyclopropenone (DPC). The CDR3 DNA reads TGTGCCAGTCAAGGGGACGGAATTAACTATGGCTACACCTTC. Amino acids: CASQGDGINYGYTF.